The TCR beta chain under discussion was sequenced for a study of blood T cell repertoires in COVID-19. Profiled with immunoSEQ multiplex PCR; TCRdb holds only in-frame clones, not every one. The sample gives 90,000 to 100,000 clones, 80% to 85% of which show up once; roughly 1.9% is in the top ten. This clonotype was sampled from a man between 65 and 79 years old with active or convalescent COVID-19. Sequencing was performed on peripheral blood.

The CDR3 DNA reads as TGTGCCAGCAGCTTGTTTTCCCGGAGGACTGAAGCTTTCTTT. Protein: CASSLFSRRTEAFF. V usage is TRBV5-8 and J usage is TRBJ1-1; D gene ambiguous. CDR1 is SGHTS, CDR2 YDEGEE, per germline. Trimming removed 1 base at V and 5 bases at J, with 12 bases between. The length of the CDR3 is 14 residues.